The 21 T cell receptor beta chains below come from one sample, sequenced in a study of a mutant IDH1 vaccine in newly diagnosed glioma. The time point is: week 11, during vaccination. Topical imiquimod was applied with each vaccine dose, which held 300 ug of mutant IDH1 20-mer peptide. The antigens of these receptors remain unknown. Only in-frame clones appear in the TCRdb table, and some are missing; sequencing was by immunoSEQ multiplex PCR. The sample has around 33,000 clones; roughly 89% are singletons. The material sequenced was PBMCs, taken from a glioma patient whose treatment included an IDH1 peptide vaccine. The receptor source for this set is a man between 18 and 35 years old with glioma.

This chain joins TRBV7-2 and TRBJ1-4; no definite D call. The V gene's germline CDR1 is SGHTA and CDR2 FQGNSA. This CDR3 has 15 amino acids. Trimming took 1 base from V and 7 from J, leaving 13 bases between them. CDR3 DNA: TGTGCCAGCAGCTTAGTGGCCGCCACGGGTGAAAAACTGTTTTTT. As protein: CASSLVAATGEKLFF.

V and J are TRBV7-2 and TRBJ2-7, with 10 nucleotides matching TRBD2. The CDR3 covers 15 residues. J was trimmed by 7 bases and V by 5 bases; bases with no gene match: 11. The germline V gene encodes CDR1 SGHTA and CDR2 FQGNSA. As DNA, the CDR3 is TGTGCCAGCAGCGCACAGGGACTAGCGCCTGAGGAGCAGTACTTC. The encoded protein is CASSAQGLAPEEQYF.

This clone was counted a few times. V and J are TRBV2 and TRBJ2-4, with D maybe TRBD1 (6 bases). The V end lost 6 bases, the J end lost 1 base, and 10 bases lay between the germline ends. Per the germline V gene, CDR1 is SNHLY and CDR2 is FYNNEI. The CDR3 is 14 amino acids. The CDR3 loop is CASSRGVAKNIQYF. CDR3 coding DNA: TGTGCCAGCAGCAGGGGAGTCGCCAAAAACATTCAGTACTTC.

The chain joins TRBV5-8 to TRBJ1-2, with D tentatively TRBD1 (6 bases). CDR3 length: 14 amino acids. CDR1 is SGHTS, CDR2 YDEGEE, per germline. V gave up 4 bases and J gave up 0 bases, with 10 bases separating them. CDR3 sequence reads: CASSPRQANYGYTF. In DNA, the CDR3 is TGTGCCAGCAGCCCGAGACAGGCTAACTATGGCTACACCTTC.

V and J are TRBV6-6 and TRBJ2-7; TRBD1 matches at 9 bases. Germline V gene data show CDR1 as MNHNY and CDR2 as SVGAGI (reference sequence). There are 14 residues in the CDR3. J lost 5 bases, V lost 2 bases, and 4 bases had no gene match. The CDR3 sequence: CASSYGTGRNEQYF. As DNA, the CDR3 is TGTGCCAGCAGTTACGGGACAGGGAGAAACGAGCAGTACTTC.

The chain uses TRBV19 and TRBJ2-1; TRBD2 matches 9 bases. Germline CDR1 reads LNHDA; CDR2 reads SQIVND (reference sequence). This CDR3 comprises 12 residues. The junction had 7 bases not matched to a gene; V was cut back by 3 bases and J by 16 bases. The CDR3: CASSMGLAGVFF. In DNA form, the CDR3 reads TGTGCCAGTAGTATGGGACTAGCCGGCGTTTTCTTC.

This clone came up once. J is TRBJ1-1 and V is TRBV28, with D possibly matching TRBD1 (5 bases). CDR3 length equals 12 residues. The V gene's germline CDR1 is MDHEN and CDR2 SYDVKM. V dropped 3 bases and J dropped 12 bases, with 14 bases sitting between them. CDR3 nucleotides: TGTGCCAGCAGTTTGAAACCAGGGCGGACTTTCTTT. Protein product: CASSLKPGRTFF.

The chain recombines TRBV6-6 with TRBJ1-5, with D possibly matching TRBD1 (6 bases). The V end was cut by 5 bases, the J end by 6 bases, with 20 bases between. The germline V gene encodes CDR1 MNHNY and CDR2 SVGAGI (reference sequence). The CDR3 contains 16 residues. CDR3 residues: CASSPLNRGGGQPQHF. The CDR3 DNA reads as TGTGCCAGCAGTCCCTTGAATAGGGGAGGGGGTCAGCCCCAGCATTTT.

The chain has TRBV6-5 and TRBJ2-7, with a possible D match to TRBD2 (6 bases). CDR1 and CDR2 (germline): MNHEY, SVGAGI. V was pared by 2 bases and J by 7 bases, with 12 bases between. CDR3 length equals 13 residues. CDR3 DNA: TGTGCCAGCAGTTACGGGAGGACGGGGGAGCAGTACTTC. Amino acids: CASSYGRTGEQYF.

The chain couples TRBV15 to TRBJ1-2, with 8 bases fitting TRBD1. This CDR3 contains 17 residues. V lost 5 bases, J lost 6 bases, and 17 bases stayed unmatched. Germline CDR1 and CDR2: LNHNV and YYDKDF (reference sequence). The CDR3 is CATSETIQRGQVDGYTF. The DNA of the CDR3 is TGTGCCACCAGCGAGACAATCCAGCGGGGACAGGTCGATGGCTACACCTTC.

This clone was observed once. This chain uses TRBV19 with TRBJ2-7, with 13 bases matching TRBD2. The V and J ends lost 5 bases and 3 bases, in that order; junction bases with no gene match: 7. The CDR3 runs 16 residues. Germline values: CDR1 LNHDA, CDR2 SQIVND (reference sequence). CDR3 sequence: CASSPGTSGNLYEQYF. In DNA form, the CDR3 reads TGTGCCAGTAGTCCCGGGACTAGCGGGAATCTCTACGAGCAGTACTTC.

This clone was observed a single time. The V gene is TRBV2, the J gene TRBJ1-1, with D unresolved. The CDR3 totals 14 residues. Trimming shortened V by 3 bases and J by 13 bases, and 21 bases separated the two germline ends. Germline values: CDR1 SNHLY, CDR2 FYNNEI. The CDR3 sequence is CASSEEMGFSRGFF. CDR3 coding DNA: TGTGCCAGCAGTGAGGAAATGGGGTTCTCCCGAGGTTTCTTT.

This clone came up once. This chain links TRBV7-2 with TRBJ1-1, with D maybe TRBD1 (6 bases). Per the germline V gene, CDR1 is SGHTA and CDR2 is FQGNSA. The CDR3 is made up of 14 amino acids. Between the trimmed V and J ends, which lost 4 bases and 5 bases, there was a span of 14 bases. The CDR3 region is CASSSRGGETEAFF. The CDR3 DNA is TGTGCCAGCAGCTCGAGGGGGGGGGAGACTGAAGCTTTCTTT. Filled out from reference TRBV7-2 and TRBJ1-1, the complete variable domain reads GAGVSQSPSNKVTEKGKDVELRCDPISGHTALYWYRQSLGQGLEFLIYFQGNSAPDKSGLPSDRFSAERTGGSVSTLTIQRTQQEDSAVYLCASSSRGGETEAFFGQGTRLTVV.

The chain carries TRBV18 and TRBJ1-1; 7 bases align to TRBD1. Germline values: CDR1 KGHSH, CDR2 LQKENI. The CDR3 length is 14 residues. Trimming took 3 bases from V and 5 from J; bases not matched to a gene: 6. The CDR3 DNA reads TGTGCCAGCTCACCGTGGGAGACAGGGACTGAAGCTTTCTTT. Its protein is CASSPWETGTEAFF. The full variable domain, its missing parts supplied by reference TRBV18 and TRBJ1-1, is NAGVMQNPRHLVRRRGQEARLRCSPMKGHSHVYWYRQLPEEGLKFMVYLQKENIIDESGMPKERFSAEFPKEGPSILRIQQVVRGDSAAYFCASSPWETGTEAFFGQGTRLTVV.

This rearrangement joins TRBV6-6 to TRBJ2-7, with D perhaps matching TRBD1 or TRBD2 (5 bases each). Looked up from germline, CDR1 is MNHNY and CDR2 is SVGAGI (reference sequence). The CDR3 totals 14 residues. Trimming stripped 6 bases from V and 2 bases from J, with 14 bases between. CDR3 in DNA: TGTGCCAGCAGGACAACCGGGACCACCTACGAGCAGTACTTC. Its translation is CASRTTGTTYEQYF.

This chain joins TRBV5-4 and TRBJ1-2; 7 bases agree with TRBD1. The germline V gene encodes CDR1 SGHNT and CDR2 YYREEE (reference sequence). There are 13 residues in the CDR3. The V segment lost 4 bases and the J segment 6 bases; nucleotides outside the gene matches: 6. The CDR3, as DNA: TGTGCCAGCAGCCGACAGGGTTTGGATGGCTACACCTTC. Its translation is CASSRQGLDGYTF.

The chain recombines TRBV5-4 with TRBJ2-3, with D tentatively TRBD1 (5 bases). Germline V CDR1 and CDR2: SGHNT, YYREEE (reference sequence). Trimming shortened V by 0 bases and J by 2 bases, and 7 bases separated the two germline ends. The CDR3 runs to 14 residues. The CDR3 here is CASSLGQLTDTQYF. The CDR3 DNA reads as TGTGCCAGCAGCTTGGGACAGCTCACAGATACGCAGTATTTT.

This sequence joins TRBV5-1 and TRBJ1-2, with D possibly being TRBD1 (6 bases). CDR3 size: 14 residues. Germline lookup yields CDR1 SGHRS and CDR2 YFSETQ. V shed 0 bases and J shed 8 bases, with 14 bases lying between them. As DNA, the CDR3 is TGCGCCAGCAGCTTGGAAGGGGGAACGGGAGGCTACACCTTC. This codes for CASSLEGGTGGYTF.

V and J are TRBV2 and TRBJ1-2, with 12 bases fitting TRBD1. Germline values: CDR1 SNHLY, CDR2 FYNNEI. Trimming at V came to 5 bases and at J to 8 bases, leaving 9 bases not matched to a gene. CDR3 length: 15 amino acids. CDR3 DNA: TGTGCCAGCAGTTCCGGGACAGGGGGCGCCGGCGGCTACACCTTC. Translated: CASSSGTGGAGGYTF.

The chain employs TRBV6-1 and TRBJ1-5, with TRBD1 as a possible D gene (5 bases). V was clipped by 1 base and J by 10 bases, with 11 bases between them. The germline V gene encodes CDR1 MNHNS and CDR2 SASEGT. This CDR3 contains 13 residues. CDR3 DNA: TGTGCCAGCAGTGAAGGGGGGATGGCACCCCAGCATTTT. Protein product: CASSEGGMAPQHF.

The genes are TRBV19 and TRBJ1-5; D gene uncertain. V was trimmed by 7 bases and J by 3 bases, leaving 13 bases between them. Per the germline V gene, CDR1 is LNHDA and CDR2 is SQIVND (reference sequence). CDR3 size: 14 residues. This CDR3 is CASTNRVLNQPQHF. The CDR3 nucleotides read TGTGCCAGTACTAACCGGGTCCTCAATCAGCCCCAGCATTTT.